These 8 T cell receptor beta chains came from one sample sequenced in a study of blood T cell repertoires in COVID-19. The repertoire was sequenced with immunoSEQ multiplex PCR; TCRdb's copy has only in-frame clones and lacks some. The sample lists roughly 300,000 clones; 86% were seen once. Material: peripheral blood. Receptors originate from a woman in her twenties or thirties with COVID-19, enrolled during active disease.

CDR3 residues: CASSESADSYEQYF. Here the CDR3 DNA reads TGTGCCAGCAGTGAATCCGCGGACTCCTACGAGCAGTACTTC. This chain uses TRBV25-1 with TRBJ2-7; D remains unclear. The germline CDR1 and CDR2 sequences are MGHDK and SYGVNS. Trimming removed 1 base from V and 0 bases from J, with 7 bases in between. The CDR3 totals 14 residues.

J is TRBJ1-1 and V is TRBV30; no firm D call. V was shortened by 0 bases and J by 8 bases, with 13 bases between the two germline ends. The CDR3 has 13 amino acids. From germline, CDR1 is GTSNPN and CDR2 SVGIG (reference sequence). CDR3 sequence reads: CAWSVLAGDEAFF. Here the CDR3 DNA reads TGTGCCTGGAGTGTTTTGGCAGGCGACGAAGCTTTCTTT.

The V and J genes are TRBV7-9 and TRBJ2-1, with D tentatively TRBD1 (7 bases). Trimming stripped 5 bases from V and 0 bases from J, with 17 bases between. Per germline, CDR1 SEHNR and CDR2 FQNEAQ (reference sequence). This CDR3 is 17 amino acids long. The CDR3, as DNA: TGTGCCAGCAGCGCGACGATTCAGGGGGGCTCCTACAATGAGCAGTTCTTC. This codes for CASSATIQGGSYNEQFF.

This clone was detected a few times. The genes are TRBV27 and TRBJ1-4; 9 bases are a match to TRBD1. Trimming took 6 bases from V and 3 from J; bases not matched to a gene: 14. Per germline, CDR1 MNHEY and CDR2 SMNVEV (reference sequence). This CDR3 spans 18 amino acids. The CDR3: CASSPGVTGGRANEKLFF. Written as DNA, the CDR3 is TGTGCCAGCAGCCCAGGGGTCACAGGGGGCCGCGCTAATGAAAAACTGTTTTTT.

The chain has TRBV19 and TRBJ2-1; 9 bases are a match to TRBD2. Germline V gives CDR1 LNHDA, CDR2 SQIVND (reference sequence). The CDR3 is 14 amino acids. Losses at the gene ends were 7 bases for V and 2 bases for J; bases not matched to a gene: 3. The CDR3 is CASMERGAYNEQFF. In DNA form, the CDR3 reads TGTGCCAGTATGGAGCGGGGGGCCTACAATGAGCAGTTCTTC.

The J gene is TRBJ1-2, the V gene TRBV30; 12 bases map to TRBD1. J gave up 6 bases and V 3 bases, and 5 bases lay outside the gene matches. CDR1 is GTSNPN and CDR2 is SVGIG in the germline V gene (reference sequence). The CDR3 runs 14 residues. CDR3 sequence reads: CAWSAGTGGDGYTF. The CDR3, as DNA: TGTGCCTGGAGCGCCGGGACAGGGGGCGATGGCTACACCTTC. Looking up the rest from reference TRBV30 and TRBJ1-2 gives the full variable domain: SQTIHQWPATLVQPVGSPLSLECTVEGTSNPNLYWYRQAAGRGLQLLFYSVGIGQISSEVPQNLSASRPQDRQFILSSKKLLLSDSGFYLCAWSAGTGGDGYTFGSGTRLTVV.

The J gene is TRBJ2-5, the V gene TRBV9; no firm D call. The germline CDR1 and CDR2 sequences are SGDLS and YYNGEE. The CDR3 has 13 amino acids. The germline V and J ends were trimmed by 1 base and 11 bases, with 15 bases remaining between them. CDR3 residues: CASSVSLQDTQYF. DNA for the CDR3: TGTGCCAGCAGCGTATCACTACAAGATACTCAGTACTTC.

The sample holds a few counts of this clone. The CDR3 coding sequence is TGTGCCAGCAGGGACAGTCTTAACTATGGCTACACCTTC. Its translation: CASRDSLNYGYTF. The chain couples TRBV7-9 to TRBJ1-2; possible D gene TRBD1, 6 bases. Germline lookup yields CDR1 SEHNR and CDR2 FQNEAQ (reference sequence). The V gene lost 6 bases and the J gene lost 1 base, with 9 bases spanning the gap. The CDR3 has 13 residues.